Following are 24 T cell receptor beta chains from one sample sequenced in a study of T cells in Graves' hyperthyroidism and ophthalmopathy. TCR beta CDR3 regions were amplified from RNA transcripts. HTBI primers were used for first-round RT-PCR of the TCR CDR3. TCRdb fed the multiplex PCR reads into MiXCR, producing one record per CDR3 protein. Counted here are some 600,000 distinct CDR3 sequences, about 43% occurring once; the ten biggest clones make up about 7.9%. The sample comprised peripheral blood or thyroid tissue (not recorded which). The receptors here all came from a young woman with Graves' hyperthyroidism.

There are many counts of this clonotype. This chain connects TRBV7-9 to TRBJ1-2, with TRBD1 as a possible D gene (5 bases). This CDR3 region has 16 residues. In germline, CDR1 is SEHNR, CDR2 FQNEAQ (reference sequence). The V gene lost 0 bases and the J gene lost 7 bases, with 18 bases spanning the gap. The CDR3 nucleotides read TGTGCCAGCAGCTTAGCGGGGAGGACACAAAGCTCTGGCTACACCTTC. It encodes CASSLAGRTQSSGYTF.

This clonotype showed up just a few times. The chain couples TRBV19 to TRBJ1-4, with D hard to call. Germline V CDR1 and CDR2: LNHDA, SQIVND (reference sequence). V shed 11 bases and J shed 0 bases, with 13 bases lying between them. The CDR3 runs to 14 residues. The CDR3 reads CAGNNWTTNEKLFF. The CDR3 DNA reads TGTGCCGGCAACAATTGGACAACTAATGAAAAACTGTTTTTT.

In regard to this clonotype: A much larger clone differs by one base, so this may be a read error. The CDR3 DNA sequence: TGTGCCAGTACCCCACGGAGGCAGCCCCAGCATTTT. Encoded protein: CASTPRRQPQHF. The chain couples TRBV19 to TRBJ1-5, with D hard to call. This CDR3 is built from 12 residues. Germline CDR1 reads LNHDA; CDR2 reads SQIVND (reference sequence). Trimming left V 7 bases short and J 7 bases short, with 11 bases between.

The table lists this clonotype with a count of one. The chain joins TRBV20-1 to TRBJ2-5; the match to TRBD2 covers 8 bases. The J segment lost 4 bases and the V segment lost 6 bases, leaving 13 bases of the junction unmatched. In germline, CDR1 is DFQATT, CDR2 SNEGSKA (reference sequence). This CDR3 is 15 amino acids long. CDR3 in DNA: TGCAGTGCAGGGGGACCAGCGGGAGTCCCAGAGACCCAGTACTTC. Translating it yields CSAGGPAGVPETQYF.

This clonotype occurred many times. The CDR3 DNA reads TGTGCCAGCAGCCACGGGCTAGCGGGAGGAGAGACCCAGTACTTC. Translated, it gives CASSHGLAGGETQYF. This chain connects TRBV14 to TRBJ2-5; 11 bases align to TRBD2. This CDR3 is built from 15 residues. After removal of 3 bases from V and 4 bases from J, the junction contained 4 bases not matched to a gene. CDR1 SGHDN and CDR2 FVKESK come from the germline V gene.

Regarding this clonotype: One junction end does not reproduce the germline sequence, and a read error may be involved. The chain links TRBV18 to TRBJ1-1; no reliable D call. From germline, CDR1 is KGHSH and CDR2 LQKENI. This CDR3 has 14 residues. The CDR3 DNA follows: TGTGCCAGCACACCACCGGGGAAGAACCGCGAAGCTTTCTTT. Its translation: CASTPPGKNREAFF.

Concerning this clonotype: This may come from a read error, since a much larger clone is one base off. The CDR3 nucleotides are TGTGCCAGCAGCTTAGCCAGGTCCTACGAGCAGTACTTC. Its protein is CASSLARSYEQYF. The J gene is TRBJ2-7, the V gene TRBV7-8; unclear D gene. Trimming took off 0 bases at V and 1 base at J, with 4 bases between the two ends. The germline CDR1 and CDR2 sequences are SGHVS and FQNEAQ. This CDR3 contains 13 residues. The whole variable domain, remainder taken from reference TRBV7-8 and TRBJ2-7, is GAGVSQSPRYKVAKRGQDVALRCDPISGHVSLFWYQQALGQGPEFLTYFQNEAQLDKSGLPSDRFFAERPEGSVSTLKIQRTQQEDSAVYLCASSLARSYEQYFGPGTRLTVT.

The table lists this clonotype with a few counts. The chain is built from TRBV12-3 or TRBV12-4 and TRBJ1-1, with D tentatively TRBD1 (5 bases). The CDR3 length is 12 residues. V was shortened by 3 bases and J by 8 bases, with 10 bases between the two germline ends. CDR3 nucleotide sequence: TGTGCCAGCAGTTTCGACAGTGCCGAAGCTTTCTTT. The encoded protein is CASSFDSAEAFF.

This clonotype was counted a single time. This chain links TRBV29-1 with TRBJ1-2, with a possible D match to TRBD1 (5 bases). Trimming removed 4 bases at V and 3 bases at J, with 15 bases between. CDR3 length equals 14 residues. Germline assignment: CDR1 SQVTM and CDR2 ANQGSEA. The CDR3 nucleotides read TGCAGCGTTGTTGTGGGGGGGACCGACTATGGCTACACCTTC. Amino acids: CSVVVGGTDYGYTF.

In this sample, this clonotype turned up many times. This sequence joins TRBV5-1 and TRBJ1-1; 10 bases agree with TRBD1. This CDR3 is built from 13 residues. The germline V gene encodes CDR1 SGHRS and CDR2 YFSETQ. The J segment lost 5 bases and the V segment lost 4 bases, leaving 2 bases of the junction unmatched. CDR3: CASSGTGDTEAFF. In nucleotides, the CDR3 is TGCGCCAGCAGCGGGACAGGGGATACTGAAGCTTTCTTT.

The rearrangement uses TRBV7-9 and TRBJ1-1; no definite D call. The CDR3 totals 16 residues. The V gene's germline CDR1 is SEHNR and CDR2 FQNEAQ (reference sequence). V gave up 4 bases and J gave up 2 bases, with 17 bases separating them. The CDR3 sequence: CASSYPETSPNTEAFF. CDR3 sequence (DNA): TGTGCCAGCAGCTACCCTGAGACAAGCCCAAACACTGAAGCTTTCTTT.

V is TRBV5-4 and J is TRBJ1-2; no reliable D call. Trimming left V 3 bases short and J 0 bases short, with 6 bases between. The CDR3 runs 13 residues. Germline V gives CDR1 SGHNT, CDR2 YYREEE (reference sequence). In DNA form, the CDR3 reads TGTGCCAGCAGCTCGGCCTCTAACTATGGCTACACCTTC. It specifies CASSSASNYGYTF.

This rearrangement joins TRBV4-3 to TRBJ1-5; TRBD1 might be the D (5 bases). CDR1 is LGHNA and CDR2 is YSLEER in the germline V gene. Between the trimmed V and J ends, which lost 0 bases and 7 bases, there was a span of 10 bases. This CDR3 contains 14 residues. The CDR3 DNA reads TGCGCCAGCAGCCAAGAGGGGGAGAGCCAGCCCCAGCATTTT. Residues: CASSQEGESQPQHF.

A word on this clonotype: One end of the junction fails to match germline, which may point to a read error. The chain carries TRBV24-1 and TRBJ1-3; no reliable D call. The CDR3 is 15 amino acids. Germline V CDR1 and CDR2: KGHDR, SFDVKD. CDR3 sequence (DNA): TGTGCCACCAGTGACCCGAAGGGCCCTGGAAACACCGTATATTTT. Protein: CATSDPKGPGNTVYF.

J is TRBJ2-7 and V is TRBV2, with TRBD1 matching over 7 bases. CDR1 is SNHLY, CDR2 FYNNEI, per germline. J was trimmed by 6 bases and V by 5 bases; bases with no gene match: 10. The CDR3 has 14 residues. CDR3 loop: CASSFGTGASEQYF. The CDR3 nucleotides are TGTGCCAGCAGTTTCGGTACAGGGGCGAGCGAGCAGTACTTC.

This clonotype was picked up many times. V gene TRBV15 combines with J gene TRBJ1-5; 8 bases map to TRBD1. The length of the CDR3 is 13 residues. In germline, CDR1 is LNHNV, CDR2 YYDKDF (reference sequence). The J segment lost 5 bases and the V segment lost 3 bases, leaving 0 bases of the junction unmatched. This chain's CDR3 is CATSRTGDQPQHF. The CDR3 DNA follows: TGTGCCACCAGCAGGACAGGGGATCAGCCCCAGCATTTT. The full variable domain, rest sourced from reference TRBV15 and TRBJ1-5, is DAMVIQNPRYQVTQFGKPVTLSCSQTLNHNVMYWYQQKSSQAPKLLFHYYDKDFNNEADTPDNFQSRRPNTSFCFLDIRSPGLGDTAMYLCATSRTGDQPQHFGDGTRLSIL.

This clonotype was seen repeatedly, ten times or more. The chain uses TRBV9 and TRBJ1-3; D is unresolved. CDR3 size: 15 residues. Trimming left V 1 base short and J 0 bases short, with 8 bases between. The V gene's germline CDR1 is SGDLS and CDR2 YYNGEE. The CDR3 DNA reads as TGTGCCAGCAGCGTACGCGGGTTCTCTGGAAACACCATATATTTT. Translating it yields CASSVRGFSGNTIYF.

This chain joins TRBV10-3 and TRBJ1-2, with 7 bases lining up with TRBD1. The CDR3 consists of 15 residues. Trimming removed 7 bases from V and 4 bases from J; junction bases left unmatched: 12. CDR1 ENHRY and CDR2 SYGVKD come from the germline V gene. CDR3: CAITSEGAGGYGYTF. Written as DNA, the CDR3 is TGTGCCATCACCTCGGAGGGTGCAGGGGGCTATGGCTACACCTTC.

V is TRBV24-1 and J is TRBJ1-5; 7 bases fit TRBD1. This CDR3 comprises 15 residues. V trimming: 0 bases; J trimming: 14 bases; junction bases outside the gene matches: 12. Germline V gene lookup returns CDR1 KGHDR and CDR2 SFDVKD. CDR3 sequence reads: CATSDLGTAKGNEHF. The CDR3 coding sequence is TGTGCCACCAGTGATTTGGGGACAGCAAAGGGCAATGAGCATTTT.

The chain links TRBV20-1 to TRBJ1-1, with TRBD1 as a possible D gene (6 bases). Trimming removed 6 bases from V and 2 bases from J, with 13 bases in between. The germline V gene encodes CDR1 DFQATT and CDR2 SNEGSKA (reference sequence). The CDR3 extends over 13 amino acids. The CDR3 protein is CSAKGGVNTEAFF. As DNA, the CDR3 is TGCAGTGCCAAAGGGGGTGTAAACACTGAAGCTTTCTTT.

The chain combines TRBV19 with TRBJ2-5, with a possible D match to TRBD1 (5 bases). With 7 bases removed from V and 4 bases from J, the gap between germline ends came to 16 bases. This CDR3 contains 14 residues. Germline lookup yields CDR1 LNHDA and CDR2 SQIVND (reference sequence). In nucleotides, the CDR3 is TGTGCCAGTAAGATCGACAGAGAACGAGAGACCCAGTACTTC. Protein product: CASKIDRERETQYF.

There are many counts of this clonotype. The chain joins TRBV7-6 to TRBJ1-1, with D possibly matching TRBD1 (6 bases). With 5 bases removed from V and 0 bases from J, the gap between germline ends came to 13 bases. This CDR3 comprises 15 residues. CDR1 and CDR2 (germline): SGHVS, FNYEAQ. In DNA form, the CDR3 reads TGTGCCAGCAGCCCCAGGGGAGACCTGAACACTGAAGCTTTCTTT. It encodes CASSPRGDLNTEAFF.

This clonotype was observed a few times. The gene calls are TRBV24-1 and TRBJ1-2; D gene uncertain. Germline values: CDR1 KGHDR, CDR2 SFDVKD. This CDR3 has 12 residues. V was shortened by 5 bases and J by 6 bases, with 9 bases between the two germline ends. This chain's CDR3 is CATSGLDNGYTF. CDR3 DNA sequence: TGTGCCACCAGTGGCCTAGACAATGGCTACACCTTC.

The table lists this clonotype with a count of one. With a much larger clone just one base away, this may be a read error. The chain has TRBV10-2 and TRBJ1-1; D ambiguous. The CDR3 consists of 12 residues. Germline V CDR1 and CDR2: WSHSY, SAAADI. Trimming left V 4 bases short and J 7 bases short, with 10 bases between. This chain's CDR3 is CASSGPRLEAFF. The CDR3 DNA is TGCGCCAGCAGTGGTCCAAGGCTTGAAGCTTTCTTT.